These 27 T cell receptor beta chains came from one sample sequenced in a study of T cell responses to AZD1222 COVID-19 vaccine. Repertoires were generated with immunoSEQ multiplex PCR, while TCRdb's copy carries only in-frame clones and drops some. The sample lists about 120,000 clones, roughly 87% occurring once. This specimen was peripheral blood, taken 28 days after the second AZD1222 dose. These receptors were obtained from an adult who received the AZD1222 COVID-19 vaccine.

The chain links TRBV19 to TRBJ1-2, with D unresolved. V lost 3 bases to trimming and J lost 9 bases, with 14 bases between them. CDR1 is LNHDA and CDR2 is SQIVND in the germline V gene (reference sequence). The CDR3 has 13 residues. The CDR3 here is CASSIRPTTRYTF. The CDR3 nucleotides read TGTGCCAGTAGTATCCGGCCCACTACCCGCTACACCTTC.

V usage is TRBV7-2 and J usage is TRBJ2-2; no clear D gene. V lost 5 bases, J lost 7 bases, and 5 bases lay in between. The CDR3 spans 11 residues. Germline-derived CDR1 and CDR2 are SGHTA and FQGNSA. CDR3 bases: TGTGCCAGCAGCCCCCACGGGGAGCTGTTTTTT. Residues: CASSPHGELFF.

This clone was counted between two and nine times. CDR3 DNA: TGTGCCAGCAGTGACGTCGGCGAGACCCAGTACTTC. It specifies CASSDVGETQYF. This chain joins TRBV25-1 and TRBJ2-5; D unresolved. The CDR3 length is 12 residues. CDR1 MGHDK and CDR2 SYGVNS come from the germline V gene. V shed 3 bases and J shed 5 bases, with 7 bases lying between them.

This chain links TRBV13 with TRBJ2-5, with 10 nucleotides matching TRBD1. V lost 5 bases and J lost 4; bases outside the gene matches: 10. Germline lookup yields CDR1 PRHDT and CDR2 FYEKMQ (reference sequence). The CDR3 length is 16 residues. The CDR3 DNA reads as TGTGCCAGCAGCCCACGCGGGACAGGGGAAGGAGAGACCCAGTACTTC. Translating gives CASSPRGTGEGETQYF.

This clone was counted a single time. The rearrangement joins TRBV6-6 to TRBJ1-1, with 10 positions matching TRBD1. Per germline, CDR1 MNHNY and CDR2 SVGAGI (reference sequence). CDR3 length: 12 amino acids. J lost 12 bases, V lost 5 bases, and 6 bases had no gene match. The CDR3, as DNA: TGTGCCAGCAGTGGGGACAGGGGCAAAACTTTCTTT. Its translation is CASSGDRGKTFF.

This chain links TRBV7-2 with TRBJ1-6; unclear D gene. The V and J ends lost 5 bases and 18 bases respectively, with 23 bases between them. Germline V gene lookup returns CDR1 SGHTA and CDR2 FQGNSA. The length of the CDR3 is 14 residues. The CDR3: CASSPAGPPYNPHF. CDR3 bases: TGTGCCAGCAGCCCCGCCGGGCCTCCCTATAATCCCCACTTT.

This clone was seen a single time. The V call is TRBV11-2, the J call TRBJ1-2; D gene ambiguous. V lost 0 bases, J lost 8 bases, and 19 bases lay in between. Germline assignment: CDR1 SGHAT and CDR2 FQNNGV. The CDR3 is 16 residues long. CDR3 region: CASSLDRRPGRWGYTF. The CDR3 bases are TGTGCCAGCAGCTTAGACCGGAGACCCGGAAGATGGGGCTACACCTTC.

V gene TRBV12-5 combines with J gene TRBJ2-2; D unresolved. Germline loops: CDR1 LGHNT, CDR2 FRNRAP. The CDR3 has 13 residues. The V end lost 8 bases, the J end lost 6 bases, and 13 bases lay between the germline ends. Here the CDR3 DNA reads TGTGCTAGTACCCAGGAAGGGCCCGGGGAGCTGTTTTTT. Translated: CASTQEGPGELFF. Based on the CDR3 plus reference TRBV12-5 and TRBJ2-2, the full variable domain is DARVTQTPRHKVTEMGQEVTMRCQPILGHNTVFWYRQTMMQGLELLAYFRNRAPLDDSGMPKDRFSAEMPDATLATLKIQPSEPRDSAVYFCASTQEGPGELFFGEGSRLTVL.

The rearrangement links TRBV6-2 or TRBV6-3 to TRBJ2-2; D is unclear. The germline V gene has CDR1 MNHEY and CDR2 SVGEGT. This CDR3 spans 13 amino acids. Trimming removed 2 bases at V and 6 bases at J, with 7 bases between. Here the CDR3 reads CASSYPIPGELFF. The CDR3 DNA sequence: TGTGCCAGCAGTTACCCCATACCCGGGGAGCTGTTTTTT.

The rearrangement uses TRBV14 and TRBJ1-2, with D hard to call. The germline V gene encodes CDR1 SGHDN and CDR2 FVKESK. V lost 1 base and J lost 8, with 14 bases in between. The CDR3 runs 14 residues. The CDR3 DNA follows: TGTGCCAGCAGCCAAGCAACCGGGGTGTCGGGCTACACCTTC. Translation: CASSQATGVSGYTF.

This clone was detected a few times. The chain has TRBV7-3 and TRBJ2-5; possible D gene TRBD2, 6 bases. The CDR3 runs to 14 residues. V was clipped by 5 bases and J by 3 bases, with 13 bases between them. CDR1 is SGHTA, CDR2 FQGTGA, per germline. The chain's CDR3 is CASSRLGGKETQYF. DNA of the CDR3: TGTGCCAGCAGCCGATTGGGGGGTAAAGAGACCCAGTACTTC.

This clone was observed once. CDR3 in amino acids: CASSIDSNRGSVGNQPQHF. The CDR3 DNA reads as TGTGCCAGTAGTATAGACTCGAACAGGGGGTCTGTCGGCAATCAGCCCCAGCATTTT. The genes are TRBV19 and TRBJ1-5, with 8 positions matching TRBD1. Germline assignment: CDR1 LNHDA and CDR2 SQIVND (reference sequence). V was pared by 0 bases and J by 2 bases, with 12 bases of the junction left unmatched. The CDR3 loop spans 19 amino acids.

This clone appeared a few times. The chain joins TRBV4-3 to TRBJ1-5; D perhaps matches TRBD1 (6 bases). CDR3 length: 16 residues. V lost 0 bases and J 5 bases, leaving 14 bases between the germline ends. The germline V gene has CDR1 LGHNA and CDR2 YSLEER. CDR3 sequence: CASSQDSFTGYQPQHF. CDR3 DNA: TGCGCCAGCAGCCAAGATTCTTTCACAGGGTATCAGCCCCAGCATTTT.

The chain recombines TRBV7-3 with TRBJ2-3; no clear D gene. The CDR3 runs 15 residues. V was pared by 3 bases and J by 4 bases, with 14 bases between. Germline CDR1 reads SGHTA; CDR2 reads FQGTGA. The CDR3 nucleotides read TGTGCCAGCAGCTTCTTTTATCCGGGTGCAGATACGCAGTATTTT. It is translated as CASSFFYPGADTQYF. Variable domain in full (rest from reference TRBV7-3 and TRBJ2-3): GAGVSQTPSNKVTEKGKYVELRCDPISGHTALYWYRQSLGQGPEFLIYFQGTGAADDSGLPNDRFFAVRPEGSVSTLKIQRTERGDSAVYLCASSFFYPGADTQYFGPGTRLTVL.

The chain employs TRBV6-5 and TRBJ1-1; the D gene is possibly TRBD1 (5 bases). Trimming cost V 7 bases and J 0 bases, with 6 bases left between them. The CDR3 length is 12 residues. Germline V gene lookup returns CDR1 MNHEY and CDR2 SVGAGI. The CDR3 loop reads CASTGMNTEAFF. In nucleotides, the CDR3 is TGTGCCAGCACAGGGATGAACACTGAAGCTTTCTTT.

V gene TRBV5-4 combines with J gene TRBJ2-1; possibly TRBD1 or TRBD2 for D (5 bases each). The germline V gene has CDR1 SGHNT and CDR2 YYREEE (reference sequence). V lost 4 bases to trimming and J lost 6 bases, with 17 bases between them. The CDR3 extends over 15 amino acids. The CDR3 loop is CASSPPGPTINEQFF. The CDR3 bases are TGTGCCAGCAGCCCGCCGGGACCCACGATCAATGAGCAGTTCTTC.

The chain couples TRBV7-9 to TRBJ1-1, with D unclear. CDR1 is SEHNR and CDR2 is FQNEAQ in the germline V gene (reference sequence). V dropped 0 bases and J dropped 3 bases, with 5 bases sitting between them. This CDR3 is built from 13 residues. The CDR3 sequence: CASSLAGDTEAFF. The CDR3 coding sequence is TGTGCCAGCAGCTTAGCTGGGGACACTGAAGCTTTCTTT.

This chain links TRBV7-2 with TRBJ1-1, with D perhaps matching TRBD1 (5 bases). CDR3 size: 14 residues. Germline CDR1 and CDR2: SGHTA and FQGNSA. Trimming left V 5 bases short and J 7 bases short, with 17 bases between. The CDR3: CASSQDYGGGEAFF. The DNA for the CDR3 is TGTGCCAGCAGCCAGGACTATGGGGGGGGTGAAGCTTTCTTT.

The chain has TRBV9 and TRBJ1-6; 9 nucleotides align to TRBD1. Per the germline V gene, CDR1 is SGDLS and CDR2 is YYNGEE. This CDR3 contains 16 residues. With V trimmed by 3 bases and J by 5 bases, 6 bases remained unmatched. CDR3 bases: TGTGCCAGCAGCGAAACAGGGGGCCGGAATAATTCACCCCTCCACTTT. The encoded protein is CASSETGGRNNSPLHF. Full variable domain (remainder filled in from reference TRBV9 and TRBJ1-6): DSGVTQTPKHLITATGQRVTLRCSPRSGDLSVYWYQQSLDQGLQFLIQYYNGEERAKGNILERFSAQQFPDLHSELNLSSLELGDSALYFCASSETGGRNNSPLHFGNGTRLTVT.

This clone was observed once. The rearrangement links TRBV5-8 to TRBJ2-7; D remains unclear. This CDR3 is 12 amino acids long. Trimming pared 4 bases from V and 3 bases from J, leaving 8 bases between. Germline-derived CDR1 and CDR2 are SGHTS and YDEGEE. The CDR3 reads CASSLTLYEQYF. DNA for the CDR3: TGTGCCAGCAGCCTGACACTCTACGAGCAGTACTTC.

This rearrangement joins TRBV7-3 to TRBJ1-2, with D perhaps TRBD1 (5 bases). The germline V and J ends were trimmed by 2 bases and 8 bases, with 12 bases remaining between them. Per the germline V gene, CDR1 is SGHTA and CDR2 is FQGTGA. The CDR3 spans 13 residues. CDR3 in DNA: TGTGCCAGCAGCTTACGGTCAGGGTACGGCTACACCTTC. It translates to CASSLRSGYGYTF.

This rearrangement joins TRBV6-6 to TRBJ1-6; TRBD1 aligns across 7 bases. The length of the CDR3 is 13 residues. CDR1 is MNHNY and CDR2 is SVGAGI in the germline V gene (reference sequence). The trim removed 6 bases at V and 9 bases at J, leaving 5 bases unmatched. The CDR3 bases are TGTGCCAGCAGCTTCACAGGGGCTTCACCCCTCCACTTT. It specifies CASSFTGASPLHF.

The chain joins TRBV6-5 to TRBJ1-5; D remains ambiguous. This CDR3 has 13 amino acids. Germline V gene sequence: CDR1 MNHEY, CDR2 SVGAGI. Between the trimmed V and J ends, which lost 6 bases and 3 bases, there was a span of 9 bases. The CDR3, as DNA: TGTGCCAGCAGATCGGGGTTCAATCAGCCCCAGCATTTT. As protein: CASRSGFNQPQHF.

The genes are TRBV5-4 and TRBJ1-2, with D unresolved. CDR3 length: 15 amino acids. V was clipped by 1 base and J by 1 base, with 11 bases between them. Per germline, CDR1 SGHNT and CDR2 YYREEE (reference sequence). The CDR3 here is CASSLIGQDNYGYTF. CDR3 DNA: TGTGCCAGCAGCTTGATAGGGCAGGATAACTATGGCTACACCTTC.

The chain combines TRBV20-1 with TRBJ1-1; D is unresolved. CDR1 and CDR2 (germline): DFQATT, SNEGSKA (reference sequence). V was pared by 3 bases and J by 4 bases, with 9 bases between. The CDR3 covers 12 residues. The CDR3 DNA reads TGCAGTGCTAGTGAGGCTACCACTGAAGCTTTCTTT. This gives the protein CSASEATTEAFF.

At least ten counts were recorded for this clone. The chain uses TRBV3-1 (or the pseudogene TRBV3-2) and TRBJ1-2, with no clear D. The CDR3 spans 15 residues. Germline CDR1 and CDR2: LGHDT and YNNKEL (reference sequence). Trimming pared 0 bases from V and 7 bases from J, leaving 15 bases between. The CDR3 protein is CASSQEFSISTGYTF. DNA of the CDR3: TGTGCCAGCAGCCAAGAATTTAGCATCTCTACTGGCTACACCTTC.

CDR3 loop: CASSFAMGQGGYGYTF. The DNA of the CDR3 is TGCGCCAGCAGCTTCGCCATGGGACAGGGTGGCTATGGCTACACCTTC. The genes are TRBV5-1 and TRBJ1-2, with TRBD1 identical over 9 bases. Trimming cost V 2 bases and J 4 bases; bases outside gene matches: 9. Germline CDR1 SGHRS, CDR2 YFSETQ. This CDR3 is 16 amino acids long.